This TCR beta chain is drawn from a study of identical twins. General study results and limits: Excess sharing between twins was weaker in beta out-of-frame sequences.

One entry per CDR3 protein results from TCRdb running MiXCR on the 5' RACE reads. The sample holds a few hundred thousand distinct CDR3 sequences, over 8.5% seen once. Trimming at V came to 6 bases and at J to 7 bases, leaving 9 bases not matched to a gene. Germline values: CDR1 SQVTM, CDR2 ANQGSEA. The CDR3 covers 13 residues. In regard to this clonotype: Its antigen is still unknown.

Separately, the same data were catalogued under a study of yellow fever vaccine responses in identical twins.

This sequence originates from a woman aged 18-30 years in good health. Sequenced sample: PBMCs. The chain recombines TRBV29-1 with TRBJ1-5, with 7 bases matching TRBD1. CDR3 protein: CSVVTGVEQPQHF. In DNA form, the CDR3 reads TGCAGCGTGGTTACAGGGGTAGAACAGCCCCAGCATTTT.